These 27 T cell receptor beta chains were sequenced from one sample in a study of blood T cell repertoires in COVID-19. The assay was immunoSEQ multiplex PCR, and TCRdb's table has in-frame clones only and misses some. The sample records fewer than 300,000 clones, about 86% being singletons. Specimen: peripheral blood. The source of these receptors is a man older than 75 with acute or convalescent COVID-19.

The rearrangement joins TRBV7-8 to TRBJ2-1; 7 positions agree with TRBD1. The junction had 5 bases not matched to a gene; V was cut back by 5 bases and J by 1 base. The CDR3 contains 15 residues. Germline CDR1 and CDR2: SGHVS and FQNEAQ. CDR3 nucleotide sequence: TGTGCCAGCAGCCCAGGGGGAGAGTCCTACAATGAGCAGTTCTTC. It codes for CASSPGGESYNEQFF.

The genes are TRBV19 and TRBJ2-2; 9 bases line up with TRBD1. V lost 7 bases, J lost 6 bases, and 6 bases stayed unmatched. The CDR3 sequence is 14 residues long. Per germline, CDR1 LNHDA and CDR2 SQIVND (reference sequence). This CDR3 is CASTGTGRPGELFF. In DNA form, the CDR3 reads TGTGCCAGTACGGGGACAGGGCGGCCCGGGGAGCTGTTTTTT.

The genes are TRBV28 and TRBJ2-5; the match to TRBD1 covers 7 bases. Germline-derived CDR1 and CDR2 are MDHEN and SYDVKM. This CDR3 is built from 16 residues. After removal of 7 bases from V and 0 bases from J, the junction contained 11 bases not matched to a gene. The CDR3 DNA sequence: TGTGCCAGCAACTCCCGGACAGGTCCATACCAAGAGACCCAGTACTTC. Translation gives CASNSRTGPYQETQYF.

The J gene is TRBJ1-3, the V gene TRBV21-1; the table's D call TRBD1 went unverified against the DNA. TRBV21-1 constitutes a pseudogene. The CDR3 extends over 14 amino acids. The CDR3 region is CASSVGGFGNTIYF. Written as DNA, the CDR3 is TGTGCCAGCAGCGTAGGGGGCTTTGGAAACACCATATATTTT.

The chain joins TRBV7-2 to TRBJ1-2; TRBD1 matches 11 bases. Germline V gene lookup returns CDR1 SGHTA and CDR2 FQGNSA. V trimming: 5 bases; J trimming: 4 bases; junction bases outside the gene matches: 6. This CDR3 spans 15 amino acids. The CDR3 sequence: CASSQGTGGSYGYTF. For the CDR3, the DNA is TGTGCCAGCAGCCAAGGGACAGGGGGAAGCTATGGCTACACCTTC.

The CDR3 reads CASSEASGRARLRDTQYF. The DNA of the CDR3 is TGTGCCAGCAGTGAGGCTAGCGGGAGGGCCAGGTTGAGAGATACGCAGTATTTT. This chain connects TRBV6-1 to TRBJ2-3, with 12 bases identical to TRBD2. J gave up 5 bases and V 3 bases, and 12 bases lay outside the gene matches. This CDR3 region has 18 residues. Per the germline V gene, CDR1 is MNHNS and CDR2 is SASEGT.

This sequence joins TRBV15 and TRBJ1-2, with D maybe TRBD1 (5 bases). CDR1 is LNHNV, CDR2 YYDKDF, per germline (reference sequence). The CDR3 spans 14 residues. Trimming pared 0 bases from V and 8 bases from J, leaving 13 bases between. The CDR3 DNA reads as TGTGCCACCAGCAGAGAGGCAGGGCTTGGAGGCTACACCTTC. It encodes CATSREAGLGGYTF.

The genes are TRBV9 and TRBJ2-3; D perhaps matches TRBD1 (6 bases). With 4 bases removed from V and 5 bases from J, the gap between germline ends came to 14 bases. The CDR3 is made up of 14 amino acids. The V gene's germline CDR1 is SGDLS and CDR2 YYNGEE. The CDR3 here is CASSWLGGQDTQYF. The CDR3 nucleotides read TGTGCCAGCAGCTGGTTAGGGGGTCAAGATACGCAGTATTTT. The variable domain in full, with the rest retrieved from reference TRBV9 and TRBJ2-3, is DSGVTQTPKHLITATGQRVTLRCSPRSGDLSVYWYQQSLDQGLQFLIQYYNGEERAKGNILERFSAQQFPDLHSELNLSSLELGDSALYFCASSWLGGQDTQYFGPGTRLTVL.

This clone has just one count. This rearrangement joins TRBV5-4 to TRBJ2-3, with 8 nucleotides matching TRBD2. The CDR3 spans 16 residues. Germline V gene lookup returns CDR1 SGHNT and CDR2 YYREEE (reference sequence). V lost 0 bases and J lost 0; bases outside the gene matches: 3. The CDR3 is CASSLEPSGSTDTQYF. CDR3 nucleotide sequence: TGTGCCAGCAGCTTGGAGCCTAGCGGGAGCACAGATACGCAGTATTTT.

The chain recombines TRBV3-1 (or the pseudogene TRBV3-2) with TRBJ2-5; 13 nucleotides match TRBD2. The CDR3 has 19 residues. Germline V CDR1 and CDR2: LGHDT, YNNKEL (reference sequence). Trimming at V came to 0 bases and at J to 5 bases, leaving 12 bases not matched to a gene. CDR3 DNA sequence: TGTGCCAGCAGCCAAGAGCGCCTTACTAGCGGGGGGGCCTGGGAGACCCAGTACTTC. Its protein is CASSQERLTSGGAWETQYF.

The V gene is TRBV15, the J gene TRBJ2-3; D is uncertain. The CDR3 contains 15 residues. The ends were cut back, 5 bases at V and 2 bases at J, with 14 bases in the middle. Germline V gene sequence: CDR1 LNHNV, CDR2 YYDKDF (reference sequence). DNA for the CDR3: TGTGCCACCAGCCCGTTTTATAGTCACACAGATACGCAGTATTTT. It specifies CATSPFYSHTDTQYF.

J is TRBJ2-7 and V is TRBV2; TRBD1 is a possible D gene (5 bases). CDR1 and CDR2 (germline): SNHLY, FYNNEI. The V and J ends lost 6 bases and 0 bases respectively, with 12 bases between them. This CDR3 has 14 amino acids. The CDR3 bases are TGTGCCAGCAGGAAATCGACAGTCTCCTACGAGCAGTACTTC. Its translation is CASRKSTVSYEQYF.

The chain combines TRBV7-9 with TRBJ2-7, with a weak D call TRBD1 (6 bases). Per the germline V gene, CDR1 is SEHNR and CDR2 is FQNEAQ (reference sequence). The CDR3 covers 14 residues. V was trimmed by 5 bases and J by 5 bases, leaving 16 bases between them. This CDR3 reads CASSLITGQDEQYF. Written as DNA, the CDR3 is TGTGCCAGCAGCCTAATAACAGGGCAGGACGAGCAGTACTTC.

This chain links TRBV18 with TRBJ2-7, with D perhaps TRBD1 (6 bases). Germline V CDR1 and CDR2: KGHSH, LQKENI. With 6 bases removed from V and 5 bases from J, the gap between germline ends came to 11 bases. CDR3 length: 12 amino acids. The CDR3: CASSENRDEQYF. The CDR3 DNA sequence: TGTGCCAGCTCGGAGAACAGGGACGAGCAGTACTTC. Filled out from reference TRBV18 and TRBJ2-7, the complete variable domain reads NAGVMQNPRHLVRRRGQEARLRCSPMKGHSHVYWYRQLPEEGLKFMVYLQKENIIDESGMPKERFSAEFPKEGPSILRIQQVVRGDSAAYFCASSENRDEQYFGPGTRLTVT.

The chain recombines TRBV9 with TRBJ2-5, with TRBD2 as a possible D gene (7 bases). CDR3 length equals 17 residues. CDR1 is SGDLS and CDR2 is YYNGEE in the germline V gene. Trimming stripped 0 bases from V and 2 bases from J, with 17 bases between. In DNA, the CDR3 is TGTGCCAGCAGCGTAGACCCGGCGGGGGCCCTGCAAGAGACCCAGTACTTC. It yields the protein CASSVDPAGALQETQYF.

The CDR3 spells CASSFQGKPGNTIYF. The CDR3 DNA follows: TGTGCCAGCTCATTCCAGGGTAAGCCTGGAAACACCATATATTTT. The chain recombines TRBV18 with TRBJ1-3, with a weak D call TRBD1 (5 bases). The CDR3 runs to 15 residues. CDR1 KGHSH and CDR2 LQKENI come from the germline V gene. Between the trimmed V and J ends, which lost 5 bases and 2 bases, there was a span of 13 bases.

This clone was seen more than once but under ten times. V is TRBV12-3 or TRBV12-4 and J is TRBJ2-5, with unresolved D. The CDR3 extends over 12 amino acids. V was shortened by 3 bases and J by 5 bases, with 7 bases between the two germline ends. The CDR3 sequence: CASSFRLETQYF. The DNA for the CDR3 is TGTGCCAGCAGTTTTCGGTTGGAGACCCAGTACTTC.

The chain carries TRBV5-1 and TRBJ2-1; D is possibly TRBD2 (6 bases). The CDR3 covers 15 residues. Germline CDR1 and CDR2: SGHRS and YFSETQ. Trimming stripped 4 bases from V and 1 base from J, with 12 bases between. CDR3 region: CASSQMGGSYNEQFF. The CDR3 region has the DNA TGCGCCAGCAGCCAAATGGGGGGTTCCTACAATGAGCAGTTCTTC.

The chain links TRBV25-1 to TRBJ2-7; no reliable D call. Per germline, CDR1 MGHDK and CDR2 SYGVNS. V lost 7 bases, J lost 3 bases, and 16 bases lay in between. The CDR3 loop spans 14 amino acids. This CDR3 is CASTERHSHYEQYF. CDR3 nucleotide sequence: TGTGCCAGCACAGAACGGCACAGCCACTACGAGCAGTACTTC.

V is TRBV25-1 and J is TRBJ1-1, with D maybe TRBD1 (6 bases). Trimming took 2 bases from V and 1 from J, leaving 20 bases between them. The CDR3 contains 18 residues. Germline V gene lookup returns CDR1 MGHDK and CDR2 SYGVNS. CDR3 DNA: TGTGCCAGCAGTGAAGGAAGGGGCAGGGGAATGTCGAACACTGAAGCTTTCTTT. It yields the protein CASSEGRGRGMSNTEAFF.

This chain links TRBV5-6 with TRBJ1-3; 8 bases line up with TRBD1. The CDR3 totals 15 residues. The J segment lost 2 bases and the V segment lost 3 bases, leaving 4 bases of the junction unmatched. Germline V gene data show CDR1 as SGHDT and CDR2 as YYEEEE. The CDR3 DNA sequence: TGTGCCAGCAGCTCCGGACAGGGAGCTGGAAACACCATATATTTT. Protein: CASSSGQGAGNTIYF.

This chain joins TRBV7-3 and TRBJ2-5, with TRBD2 as a possible D gene (6 bases). Germline V lookup: CDR1 SGHTA, CDR2 FQGTGA. Trimming pared 5 bases from V and 2 bases from J, leaving 15 bases between. The CDR3 length is 15 residues. CDR3 sequence reads: CASSQMPGDQETQYF. CDR3 nucleotides: TGTGCCAGCAGCCAGATGCCGGGAGATCAAGAGACCCAGTACTTC.

This rearrangement joins TRBV19 to TRBJ1-4; D remains ambiguous. Between the trimmed V and J ends, which lost 1 base and 8 bases, there was a span of 14 bases. Germline V CDR1 and CDR2: LNHDA, SQIVND (reference sequence). This CDR3 is built from 15 residues. CDR3 amino acids: CASSIGGSRGEKLFF. DNA of the CDR3: TGTGCCAGTAGTATAGGAGGCTCCCGAGGCGAAAAACTGTTTTTT.

The chain couples TRBV5-5 to TRBJ1-4; 7 bases match TRBD1. Per the germline V gene, CDR1 is SGHKS and CDR2 is YYEKEE (reference sequence). The trim removed 4 bases at V and 4 bases at J, leaving 10 bases unmatched. The length of the CDR3 is 16 residues. The CDR3 reads CASSDLVQGSNEKLFF. The CDR3, as DNA: TGTGCCAGCAGCGACCTAGTACAGGGGAGTAATGAAAAACTGTTTTTT.

In its sample, this clone was seen once. The chain carries TRBV10-2 and TRBJ2-3; TRBD1 matches at 7 bases. The germline CDR1 and CDR2 sequences are WSHSY and SAAADI. This CDR3 has 13 amino acids. The CDR3 nucleotides read TGCGGACCCGGACAGGTAAACACAGATACGCAGTATTTT. Its protein product is CGPGQVNTDTQYF.

In its sample, this clone was seen once. The rearrangement uses TRBV5-1 and TRBJ1-2, with D perhaps matching TRBD1 (6 bases). The germline V gene has CDR1 SGHRS and CDR2 YFSETQ. CDR3 length: 16 residues. Trimming left V 1 base short and J 3 bases short, with 16 bases between. For the CDR3, the DNA is TGCGCCAGCAGCTTGCCTCCGGGGGGCGAAGACTATGGCTACACCTTC. The encoded protein is CASSLPPGGEDYGYTF.

This chain links TRBV11-1 with TRBJ2-1, with 10 nucleotides matching TRBD2. Germline trimming cut 5 bases from V and 7 bases from J; bases unmatched to any gene: 5. The CDR3 has 14 residues. Germline V gene sequence: CDR1 SGHAT, CDR2 FQDESV (reference sequence). The CDR3 protein is CASSTSGGENEQFF. Written as DNA, the CDR3 is TGTGCCAGCAGCACCAGCGGGGGGGAGAATGAGCAGTTCTTC. Full variable domain (outside the CDR3, taken from reference TRBV11-1 and TRBJ2-1): EAEVAQSPRYKITEKSQAVAFWCDPISGHATLYWYRQILGQGPELLVQFQDESVVDDSQLPKDRFSAERLKGVDSTLKIQPAELGDSAMYLCASSTSGGENEQFFGPGTRLTVL.